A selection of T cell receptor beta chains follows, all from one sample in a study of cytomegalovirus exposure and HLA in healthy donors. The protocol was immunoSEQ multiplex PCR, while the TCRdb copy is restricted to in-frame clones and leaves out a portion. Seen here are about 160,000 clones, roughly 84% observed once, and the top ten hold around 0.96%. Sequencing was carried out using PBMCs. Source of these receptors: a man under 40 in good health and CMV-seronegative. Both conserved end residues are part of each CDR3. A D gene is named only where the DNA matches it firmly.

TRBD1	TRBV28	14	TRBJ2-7	CASDPGTGVYEQYF
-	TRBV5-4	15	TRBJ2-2	CASSLRQVPTGELFF
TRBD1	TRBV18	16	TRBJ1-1	CASSPFGQGMNTEAFF
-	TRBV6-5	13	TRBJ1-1	CASSRSTNTEAFF
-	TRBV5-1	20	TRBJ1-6	CASSLRVTAAADSYNSPLHF
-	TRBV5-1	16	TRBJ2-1	CASSPRQVSSYNEQFF
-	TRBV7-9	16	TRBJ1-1	CASSDLRGGFGTEAFF
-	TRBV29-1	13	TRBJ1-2	CSVEVRGGYGYTF
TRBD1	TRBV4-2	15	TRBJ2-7	CASSQFSGQGYEQYF
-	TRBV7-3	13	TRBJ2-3	CASSFDFTDTQYF
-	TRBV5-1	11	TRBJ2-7	CASSSNRSQYF
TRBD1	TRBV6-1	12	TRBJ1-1	CASSDPDRDPFF
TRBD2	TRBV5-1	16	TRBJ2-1	CASSLRTSGGYNEQFF
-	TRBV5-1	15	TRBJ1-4	CASSLGGSRNEKLFF
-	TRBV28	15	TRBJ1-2	CASSRNSATNYGYTF
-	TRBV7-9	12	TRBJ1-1	CSSSLVGQGSFF
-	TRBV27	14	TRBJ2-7	CASSLSGGGYEQYF
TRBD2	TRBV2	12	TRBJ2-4	CASVGGRGIQYF
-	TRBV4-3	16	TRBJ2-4	CASSQDTRLAKNIQYF
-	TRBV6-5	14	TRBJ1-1	CASRTGGVSTEAFF